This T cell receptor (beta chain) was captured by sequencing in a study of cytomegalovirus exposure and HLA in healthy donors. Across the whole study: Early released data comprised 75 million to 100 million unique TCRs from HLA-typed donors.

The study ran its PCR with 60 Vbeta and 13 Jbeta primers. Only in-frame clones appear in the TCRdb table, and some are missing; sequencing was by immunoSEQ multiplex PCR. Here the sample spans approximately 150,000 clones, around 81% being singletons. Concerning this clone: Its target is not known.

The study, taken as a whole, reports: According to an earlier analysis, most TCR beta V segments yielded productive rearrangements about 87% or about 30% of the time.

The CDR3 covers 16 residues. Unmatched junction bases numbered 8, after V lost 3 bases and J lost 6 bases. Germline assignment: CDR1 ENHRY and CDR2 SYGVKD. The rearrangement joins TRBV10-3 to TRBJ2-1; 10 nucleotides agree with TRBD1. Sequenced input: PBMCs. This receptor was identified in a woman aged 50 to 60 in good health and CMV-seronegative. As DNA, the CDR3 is TGTGCCATCAGTGATTACGGGACAGGGGTAGGCAATGAGCAGTTCTTC. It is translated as CAISDYGTGVGNEQFF.